This note documents a single TCR beta chain sequence. The antigen remains undetermined. This entry belongs to a study of T-cell reconstitution after alpha-beta-depleted transplantation in children. Points from the study as a whole: Surviving recipient T cells and intrathymic progenitors accounted for some patients' high TCRbeta diversity at day 60. Reportedly, only several hundred clones from non-depleted graft cells drove alpha-beta T-cell counts at about two months. By one year post-transplant, T-cell counts and diversity largely arose from T cells that were newly produced.

CDR1 is LNHDA, CDR2 SQIVND, per germline (reference sequence). With 3 bases removed from V and 10 bases from J, the gap between germline ends came to 13 bases. This CDR3 is built from 13 residues. As it was prepared, the TCRbeta library received unique molecular identifiers. One entry per CDR3 protein results from TCRdb running MiXCR on the PCR reads. Of 550,000 to 800,000 distinct CDR3 sequences in the sample, 13% were seen once. The specimen was PBMCs, collected before TCRalphabeta/CD19-depleted stem cell transplant. This sequence originates from a girl aged 2-10 years with congenital amegakaryocytic thrombocytopenia, due to receive a stem cell transplant. V and J are TRBV19 and TRBJ2-1; the D call may be TRBD1 or TRBD2 (5 bases each). CDR3 coding DNA: TGTGCCAGTAGTATCGGGGCCAACTCCGAGCAGTTCTTC. It encodes CASSIGANSEQFF.